This entry lists 18 T cell receptor beta chains sequenced from one sample in a study of blood T cells in healthy people across ages (dated by TCRdb to the mid-2010s). The library came from 5' RACE. Reads for this sample came from an Illumina HiSeq 2500. The second PCR ran for about 6 to 12 cycles and used a J-beta primer mix along with a sample-barcoded 5' primer. Starting from the raw public reads, TCRdb applied fastp trimming at Q25, assembled clones with MiXCR and retained in-frame beta chains. Rows are unified per CDR3 protein, each entry keeping the most common DNA and genes. The sample table contains 550,000 to 750,000 distinct CDR3 sequences; only one count was recorded for around 21% of them. Together, the top ten hold 3.6% of the sample. The sequenced sample consisted of blood. The source is a man in his 70s in good health.

This rearrangement joins TRBV4-2 to TRBJ2-5, with 10 nucleotides matching TRBD1. This CDR3 spans 15 amino acids. Trimming took 3 bases from V and 2 from J; bases not matched to a gene: 3. The germline V gene has CDR1 LGHNA and CDR2 YNFKEQ. The CDR3 loop is CASSQADRGQETQYF. CDR3 DNA sequence: TGTGCCAGCAGCCAGGCGGACAGGGGGCAAGAGACCCAGTACTTC.

The gene calls are TRBV28 and TRBJ2-5, with 10 bases matching TRBD2. After removal of 4 bases from V and 4 bases from J, the junction contained 9 bases not matched to a gene. CDR1 is MDHEN, CDR2 SYDVKM, per germline. This CDR3 spans 16 amino acids. CDR3 residues: CASSSLLAGSPETQYF. The DNA for the CDR3 is TGTGCCAGCAGTTCCCTACTAGCGGGATCCCCAGAGACCCAGTACTTC.

In its sample, this clonotype was seen a few times. The rearrangement uses TRBV27 and TRBJ2-1; 10 bases agree with TRBD1. The J call is in doubt because the DNA end fits TRBJ2-7 better. This CDR3 is 15 amino acids long. CDR1 and CDR2 from the germline V gene are MNHEY and SMNVEV (reference sequence). This CDR3 is CASSLTGTGAREQYF. The CDR3 region has the DNA TGTGCCAGCAGTTTAACCGGGACAGGGGCCAGGGAGCAGTACTTC.

This clonotype was recorded once. The chain employs TRBV24-1 and TRBJ2-1, with D possibly TRBD2 on 5 matching bases. Germline CDR1 is KGHDR and CDR2 is SFDVKD. The CDR3 has 18 amino acids. Trimming left V 1 base short and J 0 bases short, with 15 bases between. The CDR3 sequence: CATSDLRGSPSSYNEQFF. CDR3 in DNA: TGTGCCACCAGTGATTTACGGGGTTCCCCCTCCTCCTACAATGAGCAGTTCTTC.

The chain employs TRBV6-2 or TRBV6-3 and TRBJ1-2; D is uncertain. The CDR3 covers 12 residues. Germline-derived CDR1 and CDR2 are MNHEY and SVGEGT. V dropped 3 bases and J dropped 5 bases, with 7 bases sitting between them. DNA of the CDR3: TGTGCCAGCAGTTATGTGACTTATGGCTACACCTTC. Translated: CASSYVTYGYTF.

The V call is TRBV19, the J call TRBJ2-5, with 9 bases aligning to TRBD2. The DNA matches TRBJ2-1 better at its end, which makes the J call doubtful. Germline-derived CDR1 and CDR2 are LNHDA and SQIVND (reference sequence). The CDR3 has 13 amino acids. For the CDR3, the DNA is TGTGCCAGTAGTATGGCGGGGGGGAATGAGCAGTTCTTC. Translated, it gives CASSMAGGNEQFF.

This clonotype was seen only a few times. In DNA, the CDR3 is TGTGCCAGCAGCTTACTCTATCCCCACGAGCAGTACTTC. Translating it yields CASSLLYPHEQYF. This chain links TRBV7-4 with TRBJ2-7; D not certain. From germline, CDR1 is SGHVT and CDR2 SQSDAQ. The CDR3 spans 13 residues. The V and J ends lost 2 bases and 5 bases respectively, with 10 bases between them.

This clonotype has only a few counts. The genes are TRBV20-1 and TRBJ1-5, with a possible D match to TRBD1 (6 bases). CDR3 size: 17 residues. Trimming cost V 1 base and J 2 bases, with 18 bases left between them. The V gene's germline CDR1 is DFQATT and CDR2 SNEGSKA (reference sequence). CDR3: CSARGGAQGRGNQPQHF. CDR3 sequence (DNA): TGCAGTGCTAGAGGTGGGGCACAGGGTCGGGGCAATCAGCCCCAGCATTTT.

The chain uses TRBV20-1 and TRBJ2-6; 9 bases fit TRBD1. J was trimmed by 1 base and V by 3 bases; bases with no gene match: 16. This CDR3 contains 20 residues. Germline CDR1 is DFQATT and CDR2 is SNEGSKA (reference sequence). CDR3 residues: CSASPLGGQGIKSGANVLTF. The CDR3 DNA reads TGCAGTGCTAGCCCCCTAGGAGGACAGGGGATAAAGTCTGGGGCCAACGTCCTGACTTTC.

The V and J genes are TRBV20-1 and TRBJ2-3; D unclear. Per the germline V gene, CDR1 is DFQATT and CDR2 is SNEGSKA (reference sequence). Trimming cost V 7 bases and J 5 bases, with 22 bases left between them. The CDR3 extends over 15 amino acids. The CDR3 loop is CSVKRPAGRVDTQYF. The CDR3 DNA sequence: TGCAGTGTTAAGCGACCAGCCGGGCGAGTAGATACGCAGTATTTT.

This clonotype has ten or more counts. The chain couples TRBV29-1 to TRBJ2-5; 9 nucleotides line up with TRBD2. The J call is in doubt because the DNA end fits TRBJ2-7 better. Germline lookup yields CDR1 SQVTM and CDR2 ANQGSEA. The CDR3 extends over 14 amino acids. CDR3 sequence: CSVPRTSAIYEQYF. CDR3 DNA: TGCAGCGTCCCCCGGACTAGCGCAATCTACGAGCAGTACTTC.

This chain links TRBV7-2 with TRBJ2-3; 14 nucleotides line up with TRBD2. With V trimmed by 4 bases and J by 6 bases, 6 bases remained unmatched. Germline assignment: CDR1 SGHTA and CDR2 FQGNSA. CDR3 length equals 16 residues. The CDR3 nucleotides read TGTGCCAGCAGCTGGGGACTAGCGGGAGCTGGCGATACGCAGTATTTT. Translation gives CASSWGLAGAGDTQYF.

This clonotype has only a few counts. The V and J genes are TRBV29-1 and TRBJ1-5; 8 bases map to TRBD1. This CDR3 contains 15 residues. With 4 bases clipped from V and 11 bases from J, the junction kept 16 bases outside the gene matches. Germline V gives CDR1 SQVTM, CDR2 ANQGSEA. CDR3 DNA sequence: TGCAGCGTTGGAGTTGATGGGACAGGTCTGGAAACCCAGCATTTT. This translates into CSVGVDGTGLETQHF.

This clonotype occurred a few times. This chain joins TRBV9 and TRBJ2-7; TRBD2 is a possible D gene (5 bases). CDR3 length equals 12 residues. Germline V lookup: CDR1 SGDLS, CDR2 YYNGEE. The ends were cut back, 0 bases at V and 6 bases at J, with 7 bases in the middle. DNA of the CDR3: TGTGCCAGCAGCGTAGAGGCGGGCGAGCAGTACTTC. Translation gives CASSVEAGEQYF.

V and J are TRBV3-1 and TRBJ1-4; 7 nucleotides match TRBD1. CDR3 length: 15 residues. Germline V CDR1 and CDR2: LGHDT, YNNKEL (reference sequence). The V gene end was trimmed by 5 bases and the J gene end by 7 bases; junction bases not matched to a gene: 10. In nucleotides, the CDR3 is TGTGCCAGCAGCAACCCGGGACAGTTCACTGAAAAACTGTTTTTT. Residues: CASSNPGQFTEKLFF.

This clonotype was detected a few times. The junction and the germline gene differ at one end; a read error may be behind it. The V gene is TRBV28, the J gene TRBJ2-5; the D call may be TRBD1 or TRBD2 (6 bases each). The J call may be faulty, since TRBJ2-7 better matches the DNA end. There are 14 residues in the CDR3. CDR1 and CDR2 from the germline V gene are MDHEN and SYDVKM. The CDR3 sequence is CTSNHGGPRNEQYF. The CDR3 nucleotides are TGTACCAGCAACCATGGGGGGCCCAGGAACGAGCAGTACTTC.

Many counts were recorded for this clonotype. The chain joins TRBV28 to TRBJ2-5, with D unresolved. The V gene lost 4 bases and the J gene lost 5 bases, with 17 bases spanning the gap. CDR3 length: 15 residues. In germline, CDR1 is MDHEN, CDR2 SYDVKM. The CDR3 region is CASSSRPRVGETQYF. In DNA, the CDR3 is TGTGCCAGCAGTTCCAGACCAAGGGTTGGGGAGACCCAGTACTTC.

The V gene is TRBV30, the J gene TRBJ2-7, with D uncertain. V was cut by 5 bases and J by 0 bases, with 11 bases left in between. The CDR3 length is 13 residues. CDR1 is GTSNPN and CDR2 is SVGIG in the germline V gene (reference sequence). Here the CDR3 reads CAWGGFNSYEQYF. In DNA form, the CDR3 reads TGTGCCTGGGGTGGCTTTAACTCCTACGAGCAGTACTTC.